These 29 T cell receptor beta chains came from one sample sequenced in a study of read filtering for tumor transcriptome and immune sequencing. This library used approximately 0.4 ug RNA and molecular barcoded adaptors spanning alpha/delta and beta/gamma chains. TCRdb independently ran MiXCR on the reads; one entry per CDR3 protein. Seen here are around 44,000 distinct CDR3 sequences, around 15% observed once, and the top ten hold 30%. Sample: a population of CD138-negative cells sorted from bone marrow. The receptors derive from a donor at least 40 years old with multiple myeloma.

As concerns this clonotype: This sequence may be a read error, since a much larger clone differs from it by one base. The chain employs TRBV3-1 and TRBJ1-5; D unresolved. The CDR3 consists of 14 residues. From germline, CDR1 is LGHDT and CDR2 YNNKEL (reference sequence). CDR3 residues: CASGQGGRNQPRHF. Here the CDR3 DNA reads TGTGCCAGCGGCCAAGGCGGGAGAAATCAGCCCCGGCATTTT.

This chain joins TRBV6-2 or TRBV6-3 and TRBJ1-4; possible D gene TRBD1, 5 bases. The CDR3 runs 12 residues. CDR1 and CDR2 from the germline V gene are MNHEY and SVGEGT. Trimming removed 6 bases at V and 10 bases at J, with 12 bases between. CDR3 bases: TGTGCCAGCAGCTGGGACCTGGGAAAACTGTTTTTT. Its translation is CASSWDLGKLFF.

This clonotype was seen at least ten times. The genes are TRBV20-1 and TRBJ2-3; tentative D call: TRBD2 (5 bases). The V gene's germline CDR1 is DFQATT and CDR2 SNEGSKA (reference sequence). Trimming removed 3 bases at V and 2 bases at J, with 12 bases between. The CDR3 length is 14 residues. CDR3 protein: CSASQDFSTDTQYF. The CDR3 coding sequence is TGCAGTGCTAGCCAGGACTTCTCCACAGATACGCAGTATTTT.

This clonotype was seen repeatedly, ten times or more. The rearrangement uses TRBV27 and TRBJ1-2; D not certain. The germline V gene has CDR1 MNHEY and CDR2 SMNVEV (reference sequence). Deletions cut 6 bases from V and 0 bases from J, with 11 bases between. The CDR3 loop spans 14 amino acids. Here the CDR3 reads CASSPRYANYGYTF. In DNA, the CDR3 is TGTGCCAGCAGCCCTAGGTACGCTAACTATGGCTACACCTTC.

This clonotype was recorded at least ten times. This sequence joins TRBV4-1 and TRBJ2-7, with unresolved D. CDR3 size: 14 residues. CDR1 and CDR2 (germline): MGHRA, YSYEKL. With 1 base removed from V and 3 bases from J, the gap between germline ends came to 10 bases. Here the CDR3 reads CASSQVEGRYEQYF. CDR3 coding DNA: TGCGCCAGCAGCCAAGTGGAAGGGCGCTACGAGCAGTACTTC.

This clonotype was detected ten times or more. The chain links TRBV29-1 to TRBJ2-1; TRBD2 is a possible D gene (7 bases). V was cut by 8 bases and J by 6 bases, with 11 bases left in between. The CDR3 contains 11 residues. CDR1 and CDR2 (germline): SQVTM, ANQGSEA. The CDR3 bases are TGCAGCAGGGGGAGGGGCAATGAGCAGTTCTTC. It specifies CSRGRGNEQFF.

This clonotype was picked up a small number of times. The chain links TRBV5-6 to TRBJ2-7; D unclear. This CDR3 is built from 13 residues. Germline V gene lookup returns CDR1 SGHDT and CDR2 YYEEEE. V dropped 4 bases and J dropped 0 bases, with 8 bases sitting between them. The CDR3 sequence: CASSPRSSYEQYF. The DNA of the CDR3 is TGTGCCAGCAGCCCCCGGAGCTCCTACGAGCAGTACTTC.

This clonotype was picked up many times. The chain has TRBV30 and TRBJ2-1; 7 nucleotides line up with TRBD2. Germline trimming cut 4 bases from V and 7 bases from J; bases unmatched to any gene: 10. Germline CDR1 GTSNPN, CDR2 SVGIG (reference sequence). The CDR3 has 14 amino acids. The CDR3 nucleotides read TGTGCCTGGAATAGTTGGGAGGGTTATAATGAGCAGTTCTTC. Its translation: CAWNSWEGYNEQFF. Complete variable domain (other parts from reference TRBV30 and TRBJ2-1): SQTIHQWPATLVQPVGSPLSLECTVEGTSNPNLYWYRQAAGRGLQLLFYSVGIGQISSEVPQNLSASRPQDRQFILSSKKLLLSDSGFYLCAWNSWEGYNEQFFGPGTRLTVL.

The table lists this clonotype with many counts. This rearrangement joins TRBV29-1 to TRBJ2-7; tentatively, D is TRBD1 (5 bases). The CDR3 sequence is 13 residues long. V lost 3 bases and J lost 7, with 16 bases in between. Germline lookup yields CDR1 SQVTM and CDR2 ANQGSEA. The CDR3 nucleotides are TGCAGCGTTGAGGGGCGTGGTGGGCGGGAGCAGTACTTC. Its protein is CSVEGRGGREQYF.

This clonotype is classed as medium-sized. The V call is TRBV11-2, the J call TRBJ2-2, with D perhaps TRBD2 (5 bases). Germline V gene lookup returns CDR1 SGHAT and CDR2 FQNNGV. The CDR3 spans 14 residues. The V and J ends lost 3 bases and 5 bases respectively, with 10 bases between them. Here the CDR3 reads CASSLAEGTGELFF. The CDR3 DNA sequence: TGTGCCAGCAGCTTGGCAGAGGGAACCGGGGAGCTGTTTTTT.

The table lists this clonotype with many counts. The rearrangement links TRBV19 to TRBJ2-1, with D possibly matching TRBD1 (5 bases). The CDR3 runs to 13 residues. Per germline, CDR1 LNHDA and CDR2 SQIVND (reference sequence). The ends were cut back, 0 bases at V and 15 bases at J, with 15 bases in the middle. This CDR3 is CASSIDLGARRFF. DNA of the CDR3: TGTGCCAGTAGTATAGACCTAGGGGCTAGACGGTTCTTC.

This clonotype was seen ten or more times. This chain links TRBV6-2 or TRBV6-3 with TRBJ2-7; D is undetermined. This CDR3 comprises 16 residues. Deletions cut 6 bases from V and 0 bases from J, with 18 bases between. Germline assignment: CDR1 MNHEY and CDR2 SVGEGT. CDR3 in DNA: TGTGCCAGCAGCCTCCTTCGCCACCTGAGCTCCTACGAGCAGTACTTC. Translated: CASSLLRHLSSYEQYF.

The genes are TRBV29-1 and TRBJ2-1, with 8 bases lining up with TRBD2. The CDR3 sequence is 17 residues long. V lost 6 bases and J lost 3; bases outside the gene matches: 16. Germline CDR1 is SQVTM and CDR2 is ANQGSEA. CDR3 nucleotide sequence: TGCAGCGTCGATGATGCTGGCGGGAGGTCGTTCTACAATGAGCAGTTCTTC. Protein sequence: CSVDDAGGRSFYNEQFF.

This clonotype was seen repeatedly, ten times or more. The chain has TRBV24-1 and TRBJ2-2; 11 nucleotides agree with TRBD1. Germline V CDR1 and CDR2: KGHDR, SFDVKD. The CDR3 loop spans 17 amino acids. The V gene end was trimmed by 4 bases and the J gene end by 4 bases; junction bases not matched to a gene: 7. The CDR3 protein is CATSELRTGGITGELFF. The CDR3 DNA follows: TGTGCCACCAGTGAACTGAGGACAGGGGGCATCACCGGGGAGCTGTTTTTT.

This clonotype was found many times. V usage is TRBV2 and J usage is TRBJ2-3; TRBD2 aligns across 10 bases. There are 16 residues in the CDR3. V dropped 6 bases and J dropped 6; count of bases not matched to a gene: 12. Germline V CDR1 and CDR2: SNHLY, FYNNEI. The CDR3 spells CASSSSGRADWDTQYF. CDR3 nucleotide sequence: TGTGCCAGCAGCTCCAGCGGGAGGGCAGACTGGGATACGCAGTATTTT.

The table lists this clonotype with many counts. V gene TRBV19 combines with J gene TRBJ2-7; the D gene is possibly TRBD1 (6 bases). The CDR3 is made up of 17 amino acids. Looked up from germline, CDR1 is LNHDA and CDR2 is SQIVND (reference sequence). The V end was cut by 0 bases, the J end by 2 bases, with 17 bases between. CDR3 bases: TGTGCCAGTAGTATAGATATACAAGACAGGCGACCCTACGAGCAGTACTTC. The encoded protein is CASSIDIQDRRPYEQYF.

This clonotype was recorded many times. This chain joins TRBV5-1 and TRBJ2-7; D might be TRBD1 (6 bases). The length of the CDR3 is 12 residues. CDR1 is SGHRS and CDR2 is YFSETQ in the germline V gene. The V and J ends lost 0 bases and 6 bases respectively, with 7 bases between them. Here the CDR3 reads CASSLGRGEQYF. The DNA of the CDR3 is TGCGCCAGCAGCTTGGGCAGGGGCGAGCAGTACTTC.

This clonotype was found many times. The V and J genes are TRBV19 and TRBJ2-3, with D maybe TRBD2 (5 bases). This CDR3 spans 14 amino acids. The V gene lost 3 bases and the J gene lost 4 bases, with 11 bases spanning the gap. In germline, CDR1 is LNHDA, CDR2 SQIVND (reference sequence). This chain's CDR3 is CASSIGGQADTQYF. In DNA form, the CDR3 reads TGTGCCAGTAGTATCGGCGGGCAGGCAGATACGCAGTATTTT.

This clonotype was detected ten times or more. For the CDR3, the DNA is TGCAGTGCTAGCTCGGTGGGTAGCGGGAGCGGAAGGGACTACAATGAGCAGTTCTTC. Translation: CSASSVGSGSGRDYNEQFF. V and J are TRBV20-1 and TRBJ2-1; TRBD2 aligns across 9 bases. This CDR3 has 19 residues. Germline-derived CDR1 and CDR2 are DFQATT and SNEGSKA (reference sequence). J was trimmed by 3 bases and V by 3 bases; bases with no gene match: 18.

Ten or more counts support this clonotype. This chain joins TRBV5-1 and TRBJ2-1, with 7 nucleotides matching TRBD1. In germline, CDR1 is SGHRS, CDR2 YFSETQ. V dropped 4 bases and J dropped 4; count of bases not matched to a gene: 5. The CDR3 covers 14 residues. The CDR3 DNA sequence: TGCGCCAGCAGCAGCTACAGGGGATACAATGAGCAGTTCTTC. Its protein is CASSSYRGYNEQFF. The whole variable domain, filled in from reference TRBV5-1 and TRBJ2-1, reads KAGVTQTPRYLIKTRGQQVTLSCSPISGHRSVSWYQQTPGQGLQFLFEYFSETQRNKGNFPGRFSGRQFSNSRSEMNVSTLELGDSALYLCASSSYRGYNEQFFGPGTRLTVL.

Many counts were recorded for this clonotype. The CDR3 nucleotides read TGCAGCGCCAACAAGCTAAAGGTCTGCGAGCAGTACTTC. It yields the protein CSANKLKVCEQYF. The chain carries TRBV29-1 and TRBJ2-7; D remains unclear. V lost 7 bases and J 6 bases, leaving 19 bases between the germline ends. Germline V CDR1 and CDR2: SQVTM, ANQGSEA. CDR3 length: 13 residues.

In its sample, this clonotype was seen many times. V and J are TRBV5-1 and TRBJ2-1; TRBD2 aligns across 11 bases. Germline trimming cut 4 bases from V and 4 bases from J; bases unmatched to any gene: 7. The CDR3 sequence is 16 residues long. Germline assignment: CDR1 SGHRS and CDR2 YFSETQ. The CDR3: CASSGGGTSGYNEQFF. CDR3 in DNA: TGCGCCAGCAGCGGGGGGGGGACTAGCGGATACAATGAGCAGTTCTTC.

The chain has TRBV20-1 and TRBJ2-5, with D unresolved. Trimming stripped 0 bases from V and 5 bases from J, with 13 bases between. CDR3 length: 14 amino acids. The germline V gene has CDR1 DFQATT and CDR2 SNEGSKA (reference sequence). The CDR3 coding sequence is TGCAGTGCTAGAGAGCCAAGAGGTGATGAGACCCAGTACTTC. This translates into CSAREPRGDETQYF.

This clonotype was seen ten or more times. The chain recombines TRBV20-1 with TRBJ2-7, with TRBD2 identical over 10 bases. CDR1 DFQATT and CDR2 SNEGSKA come from the germline V gene (reference sequence). The trim removed 5 bases at V and 3 bases at J, leaving 4 bases unmatched. The CDR3 has 13 residues. CDR3 residues: CSAAPSGSYEQYF. The CDR3 bases are TGCAGTGCTGCCCCTAGCGGGAGCTACGAGCAGTACTTC.

This clonotype was counted many times. The chain uses TRBV7-8 and TRBJ1-5, with D possibly being TRBD1 (5 bases). The germline V and J ends were trimmed by 2 bases and 2 bases, with 16 bases remaining between them. CDR3 length equals 17 residues. Germline V gene lookup returns CDR1 SGHVS and CDR2 FQNEAQ. CDR3: CASSLRQAPGGNQPQHF. The CDR3 region has the DNA TGTGCCAGCAGCTTACGGCAGGCCCCGGGGGGCAATCAGCCCCAGCATTTT.

This clonotype was detected ten times or more. V and J are TRBV29-1 and TRBJ1-6, with D perhaps TRBD1 (5 bases). CDR1 is SQVTM, CDR2 ANQGSEA, per germline. The length of the CDR3 is 14 residues. Trimming removed 6 bases from V and 10 bases from J, with 19 bases in between. CDR3 coding DNA: TGCAGCGTCACAACCGGGGCCCGAGGATCACCCCTCCACTTT. Translation: CSVTTGARGSPLHF.

This clonotype was found many times. CDR3 DNA sequence: TGCAGTGCTAGGGGATCCGTGATAGCTAGCGGGGGATACACAGATACGCAGTATTTT. Its translation is CSARGSVIASGGYTDTQYF. This chain joins TRBV20-1 and TRBJ2-3, with 10 positions matching TRBD2. J lost 2 bases, V lost 3 bases, and 17 bases had no gene match. The germline gives CDR1 DFQATT, CDR2 SNEGSKA (reference sequence). This CDR3 is 19 amino acids long.

The table lists this clonotype with many counts. The CDR3 protein is CSARDPTEAFF. In DNA form, the CDR3 reads TGCAGTGCTAGAGATCCCACTGAAGCTTTCTTT. The gene calls are TRBV20-1 and TRBJ1-1; D is unclear. The ends were cut back, 0 bases at V and 4 bases at J, with 3 bases in the middle. The CDR3 sequence is 11 residues long. Germline CDR1 is DFQATT and CDR2 is SNEGSKA (reference sequence).

This clonotype was counted at least ten times. At one end, the junction sequence differs from germline, possibly due to a read error. The gene calls are TRBV7-8 and TRBJ1-5; D ambiguous. In germline, CDR1 is SGHVS, CDR2 FQNEAQ. The CDR3 is 14 residues long. As DNA, the CDR3 is TGTGCCAGCAGCTCGGAACTTAGCATTCAGCCCCAGCATTTT. Translating gives CASSSELSIQPQHF. The variable domain in full, with the rest retrieved from reference TRBV7-8 and TRBJ1-5, is GAGVSQSPRYKVAKRGQDVALRCDPISGHVSLFWYQQALGQGPEFLTYFQNEAQLDKSGLPSDRFFAERPEGSVSTLKIQRTQQEDSAVYLCASSSELSIQPQHFGDGTRLSIL.